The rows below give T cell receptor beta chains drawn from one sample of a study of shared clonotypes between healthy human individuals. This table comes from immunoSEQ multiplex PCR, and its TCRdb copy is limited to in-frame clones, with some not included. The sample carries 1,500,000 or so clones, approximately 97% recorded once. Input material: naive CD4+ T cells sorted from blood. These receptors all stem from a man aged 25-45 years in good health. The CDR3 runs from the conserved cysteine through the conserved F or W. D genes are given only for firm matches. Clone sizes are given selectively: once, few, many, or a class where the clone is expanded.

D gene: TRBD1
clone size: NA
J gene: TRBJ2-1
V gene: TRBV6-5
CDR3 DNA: TGTGCCAGCAGATCAGGGGGACACTACAATGAGCAGTTCTTC
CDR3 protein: CASRSGGHYNEQFF

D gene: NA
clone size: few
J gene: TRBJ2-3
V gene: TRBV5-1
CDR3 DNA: TGCGCCAGCAGCTTAGACAGCGGGACAGATACGCAGTATTTT
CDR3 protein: CASSLDSGTDTQYF

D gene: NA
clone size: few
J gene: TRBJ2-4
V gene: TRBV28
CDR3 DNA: TGTGCCAGCAGTTTGGCACACCTAGCCAAAAACATTCAGTACTTC
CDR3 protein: CASSLAHLAKNIQYF

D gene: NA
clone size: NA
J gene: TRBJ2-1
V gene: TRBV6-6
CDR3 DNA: TGTGCCAGCACCCAGGGGGGTGAGCAGTTCTTC
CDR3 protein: CASTQGGEQFF

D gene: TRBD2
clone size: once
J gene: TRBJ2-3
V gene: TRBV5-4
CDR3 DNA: TGTGCCAGCAGTCAAGCTCTAGCGGGAGGGCCTAGAGATACGCAGTATTTT
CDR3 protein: CASSQALAGGPRDTQYF

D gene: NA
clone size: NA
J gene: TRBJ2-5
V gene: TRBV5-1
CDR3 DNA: TGCGCCAGCAGCCCCGGAGTCGAAGAGACCCAGTACTTC
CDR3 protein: CASSPGVEETQYF

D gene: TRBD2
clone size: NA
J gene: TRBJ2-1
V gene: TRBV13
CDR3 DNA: TGTGCCAGCAGCCTGACCCTCCTAGCGGGGCGTTACAATGAGCAGTTCTTC
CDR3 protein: CASSLTLLAGRYNEQFF

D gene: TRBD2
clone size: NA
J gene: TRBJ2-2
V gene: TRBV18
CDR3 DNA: TGTGCCAGCTCACCTGAAGGGAGGGCCGGGGAGCTGTTTTTT
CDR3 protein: CASSPEGRAGELFF

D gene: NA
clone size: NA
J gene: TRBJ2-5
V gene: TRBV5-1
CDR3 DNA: TGCGCCAGCAGCTTGGGACCAGGACAAGAGACCCAGTACTTC
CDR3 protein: CASSLGPGQETQYF

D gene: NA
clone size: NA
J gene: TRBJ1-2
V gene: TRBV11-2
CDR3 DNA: TGTGCCAGCAGCCCGGGGACGGGTAACTATGGCTACACCTTC
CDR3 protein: CASSPGTGNYGYTF

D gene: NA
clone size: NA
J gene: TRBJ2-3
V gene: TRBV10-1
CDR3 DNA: TGCGCCAGCAGTGTCGGGAGCTGGGCAGATACGCAGTATTTT
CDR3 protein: CASSVGSWADTQYF

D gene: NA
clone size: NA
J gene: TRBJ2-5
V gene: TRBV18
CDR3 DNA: TGTGCCAGCTCACCACCTGTTGGGGAGACCCAGTACTTC
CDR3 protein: CASSPPVGETQYF

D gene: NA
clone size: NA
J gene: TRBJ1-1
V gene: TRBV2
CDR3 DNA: TGTGCCAGCAGCGAACAGGGTCCGAACACTGAAGCTTTCTTT
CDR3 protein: CASSEQGPNTEAFF